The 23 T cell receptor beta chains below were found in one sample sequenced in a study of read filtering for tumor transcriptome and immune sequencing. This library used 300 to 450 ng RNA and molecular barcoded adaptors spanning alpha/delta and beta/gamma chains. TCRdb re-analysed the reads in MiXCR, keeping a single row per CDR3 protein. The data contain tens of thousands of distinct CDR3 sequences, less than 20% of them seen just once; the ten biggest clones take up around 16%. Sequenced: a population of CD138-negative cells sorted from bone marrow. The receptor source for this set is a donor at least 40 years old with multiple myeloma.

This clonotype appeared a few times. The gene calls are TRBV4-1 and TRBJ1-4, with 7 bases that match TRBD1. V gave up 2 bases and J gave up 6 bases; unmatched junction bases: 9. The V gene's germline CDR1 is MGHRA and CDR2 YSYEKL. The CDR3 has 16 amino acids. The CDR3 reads CASSQPRQGWDEKLFF. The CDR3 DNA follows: TGCGCCAGCAGCCAACCCCGACAGGGTTGGGATGAAAAACTGTTTTTT.

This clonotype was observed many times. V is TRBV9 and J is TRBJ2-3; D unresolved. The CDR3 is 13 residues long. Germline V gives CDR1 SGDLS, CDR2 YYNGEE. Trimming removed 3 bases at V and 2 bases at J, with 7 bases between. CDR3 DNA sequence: TGTGCCAGCAGCGAGGCCAACACAGATACGCAGTATTTT. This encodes CASSEANTDTQYF.

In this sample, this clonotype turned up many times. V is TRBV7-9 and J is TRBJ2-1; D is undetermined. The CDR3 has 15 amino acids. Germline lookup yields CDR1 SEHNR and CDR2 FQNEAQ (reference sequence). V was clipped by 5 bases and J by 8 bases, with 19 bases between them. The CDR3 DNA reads TGTGCCAGCAGCCCAACGCTGGGGTCGTGGGATGAGCAGTTCTTC. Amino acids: CASSPTLGSWDEQFF.

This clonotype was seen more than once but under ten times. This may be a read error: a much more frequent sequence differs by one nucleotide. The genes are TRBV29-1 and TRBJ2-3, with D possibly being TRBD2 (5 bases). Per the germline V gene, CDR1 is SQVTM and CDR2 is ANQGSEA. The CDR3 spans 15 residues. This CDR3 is CSIEGPPGSTDTQYF. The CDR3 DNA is TGCAGCATTGAAGGCCCTCCGGGGAGCACAGATACGCAGTATTTT.

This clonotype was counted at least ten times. This chain's CDR3 is CSARDRFRRGRELYEQYF. In DNA form, the CDR3 reads TGCAGTGCTAGAGATCGTTTTAGGAGAGGCAGGGAATTATACGAGCAGTACTTC. The chain links TRBV20-1 to TRBJ2-7; tentatively, D is TRBD1 (5 bases). The CDR3 loop spans 18 amino acids. Trimming pared 0 bases from V and 4 bases from J, leaving 25 bases between. Germline values: CDR1 DFQATT, CDR2 SNEGSKA (reference sequence).

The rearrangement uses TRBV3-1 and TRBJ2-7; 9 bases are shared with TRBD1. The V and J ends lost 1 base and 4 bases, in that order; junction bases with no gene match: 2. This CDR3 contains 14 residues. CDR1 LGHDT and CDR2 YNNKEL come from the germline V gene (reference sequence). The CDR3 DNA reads TGTGCCAGCAGCCAAGGGACAGGGGTTTACGAGCAGTACTTC. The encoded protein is CASSQGTGVYEQYF.

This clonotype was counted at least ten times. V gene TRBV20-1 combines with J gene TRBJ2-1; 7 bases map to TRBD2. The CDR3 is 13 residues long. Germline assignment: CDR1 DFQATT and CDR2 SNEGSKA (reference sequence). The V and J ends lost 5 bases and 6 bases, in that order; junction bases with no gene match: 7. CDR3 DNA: TGCAGTGCTCCCTCGACTAGCCCCAATGAGCAGTTCTTC. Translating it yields CSAPSTSPNEQFF.

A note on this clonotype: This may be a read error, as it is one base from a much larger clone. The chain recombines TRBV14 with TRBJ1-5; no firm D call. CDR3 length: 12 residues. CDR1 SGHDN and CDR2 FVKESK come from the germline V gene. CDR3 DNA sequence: TGTGCCAGCAGCCAGGGAGTGGAGCCCCTGCATTTT. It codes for CASSQGVEPLHF.

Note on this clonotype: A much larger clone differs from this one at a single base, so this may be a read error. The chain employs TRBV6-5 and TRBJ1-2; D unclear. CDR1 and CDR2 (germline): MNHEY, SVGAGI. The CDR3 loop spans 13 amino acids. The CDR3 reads CAISYSSDYGYTF. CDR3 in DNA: TGTGCCATCAGTTACTCGAGTGACTATGGCTACACCTTC.

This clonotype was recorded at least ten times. The chain's CDR3 is CASRASGSGSYGYTF. For the CDR3, the DNA is TGTGCCAGCAGGGCCTCGGGGTCCGGCAGCTATGGCTACACCTTC. The V call is TRBV6-1, the J call TRBJ1-2; D uncertain. CDR1 is MNHNS and CDR2 is SASEGT in the germline V gene. The CDR3 runs to 15 residues. V was clipped by 6 bases and J by 4 bases, with 18 bases between them.

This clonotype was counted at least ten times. This CDR3 is CASSDGTSGDEQFF. The CDR3 DNA reads TGTGCCAGCTCCGACGGGACTAGCGGTGATGAGCAGTTCTTC. V gene TRBV18 combines with J gene TRBJ2-1, with 11 bases matching TRBD2. CDR1 and CDR2 (germline): KGHSH, LQKENI. The CDR3 consists of 14 residues. The trim removed 6 bases at V and 8 bases at J, leaving 6 bases unmatched.

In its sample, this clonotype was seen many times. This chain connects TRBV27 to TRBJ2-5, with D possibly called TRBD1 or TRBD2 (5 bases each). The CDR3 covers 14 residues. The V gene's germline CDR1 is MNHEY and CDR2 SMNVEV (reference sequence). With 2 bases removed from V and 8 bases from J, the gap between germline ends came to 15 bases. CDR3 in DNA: TGTGCCAGCAGTTTAACTCCGGGGCTATCTACCCAGTACTTC. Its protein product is CASSLTPGLSTQYF.

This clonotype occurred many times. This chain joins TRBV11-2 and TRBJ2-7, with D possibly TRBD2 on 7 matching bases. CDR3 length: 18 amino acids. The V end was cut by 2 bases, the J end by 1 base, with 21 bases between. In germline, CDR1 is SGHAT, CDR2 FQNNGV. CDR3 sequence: CASSLSLSRGANSYEQYF. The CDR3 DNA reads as TGTGCCAGCAGCTTAAGTCTTAGTCGGGGGGCCAATTCCTACGAGCAGTACTTC.

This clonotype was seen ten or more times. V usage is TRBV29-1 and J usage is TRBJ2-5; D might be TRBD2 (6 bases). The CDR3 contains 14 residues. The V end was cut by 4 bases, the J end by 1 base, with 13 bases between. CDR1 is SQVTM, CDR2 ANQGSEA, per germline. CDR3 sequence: CSVGVRDFQETQYF. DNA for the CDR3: TGCAGCGTTGGGGTCCGGGACTTCCAAGAGACCCAGTACTTC.

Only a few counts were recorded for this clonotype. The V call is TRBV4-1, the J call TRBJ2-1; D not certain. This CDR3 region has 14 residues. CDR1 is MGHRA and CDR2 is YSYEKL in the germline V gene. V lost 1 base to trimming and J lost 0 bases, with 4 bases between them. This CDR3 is CASSQALSYNEQFF. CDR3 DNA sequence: TGCGCCAGCAGCCAAGCTCTCTCCTACAATGAGCAGTTCTTC.

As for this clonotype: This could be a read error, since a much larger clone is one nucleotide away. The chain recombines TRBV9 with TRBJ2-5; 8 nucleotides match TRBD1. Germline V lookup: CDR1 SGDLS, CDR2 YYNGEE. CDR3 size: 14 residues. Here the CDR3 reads CAGSEGQGLETQYF. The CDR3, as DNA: TGTGCCGGCAGCGAAGGACAGGGTCTGGAGACCCAGTACTTC.

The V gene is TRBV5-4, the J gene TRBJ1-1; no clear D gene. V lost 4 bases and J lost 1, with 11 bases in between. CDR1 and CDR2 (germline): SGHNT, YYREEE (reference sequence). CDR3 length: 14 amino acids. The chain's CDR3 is CASSAKEANTEAFF. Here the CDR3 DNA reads TGTGCCAGCAGCGCCAAGGAGGCGAACACTGAAGCTTTCTTT.

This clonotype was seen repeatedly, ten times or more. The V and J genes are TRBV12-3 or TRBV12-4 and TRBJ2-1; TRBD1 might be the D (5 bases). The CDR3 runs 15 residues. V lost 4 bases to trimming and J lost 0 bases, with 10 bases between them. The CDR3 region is CASSSTEHSYNEQFF. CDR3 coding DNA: TGTGCCAGCAGTTCGACAGAGCACTCCTACAATGAGCAGTTCTTC.

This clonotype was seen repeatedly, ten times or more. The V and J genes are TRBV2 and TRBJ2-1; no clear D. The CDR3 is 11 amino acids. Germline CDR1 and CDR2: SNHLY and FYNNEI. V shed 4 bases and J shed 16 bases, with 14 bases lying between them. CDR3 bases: TGTGCCAGCAGTGCGGGCCCGGAATTATTCTTC. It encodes CASSAGPELFF.

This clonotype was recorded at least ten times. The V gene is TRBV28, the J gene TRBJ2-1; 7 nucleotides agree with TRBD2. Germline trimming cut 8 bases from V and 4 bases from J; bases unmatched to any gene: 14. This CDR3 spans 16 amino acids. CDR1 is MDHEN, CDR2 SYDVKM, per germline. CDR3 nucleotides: TGTGCCAGCCCTCCCTGGGGGGAGGGCCTTTACAATGAGCAGTTCTTC. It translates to CASPPWGEGLYNEQFF.

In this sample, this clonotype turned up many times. The CDR3 loop is CASSLDGQETQYF. Here the CDR3 DNA reads TGTGCCAGCAGCTTGGACGGGCAAGAGACCCAGTACTTC. The genes are TRBV5-6 and TRBJ2-5; no firm D call. V dropped 0 bases and J dropped 2 bases, with 5 bases sitting between them. The germline gives CDR1 SGHDT, CDR2 YYEEEE. This CDR3 region has 13 residues.

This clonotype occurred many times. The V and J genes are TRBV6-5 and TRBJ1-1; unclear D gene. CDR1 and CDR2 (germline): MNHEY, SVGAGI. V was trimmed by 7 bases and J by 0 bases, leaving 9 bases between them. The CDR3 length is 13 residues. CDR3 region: CASNSRLNTEAFF. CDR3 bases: TGTGCCAGCAACTCCAGGCTGAACACTGAAGCTTTCTTT.

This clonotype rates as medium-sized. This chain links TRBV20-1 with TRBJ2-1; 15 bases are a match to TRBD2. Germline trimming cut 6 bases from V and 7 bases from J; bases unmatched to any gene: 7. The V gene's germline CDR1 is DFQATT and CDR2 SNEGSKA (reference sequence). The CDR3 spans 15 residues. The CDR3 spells CSAYGLAGGENEQFF. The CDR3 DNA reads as TGCAGTGCCTATGGACTAGCGGGGGGGGAAAATGAGCAGTTCTTC.